This T cell receptor (beta chain) came from a study of PD-L1 blockade in urothelial cancer. About the research overall: Males with bladder-origin urothelial cancer constituted twenty-five of 29 patients. Prior regimens of chemotherapy numbered 0 to 3 per patient.

Sequencing was performed with immunoSEQ multiplex PCR; in TCRdb, only in-frame clones are kept and a portion is missing. Of about 95,000 clones detected, around 86% appear once; the ten largest clones hold 1.5% to 2.5%. The ends lost 3 bases at V and 3 bases at J; junction bases unmatched: 2. The CDR3 sequence is 14 residues long. Germline CDR1 is MGHRA and CDR2 is YSYEKL. This clone was counted at least ten times. Time point: pretreatment peripheral blood. The receptor was isolated from a man aged 55 to 70 with urothelial cancer. This material consisted of PBMCs, taken around atezolizumab (anti-PD-L1) treatment. The rearrangement joins TRBV4-1 to TRBJ2-7, with 10 bases lining up with TRBD2. CDR3 DNA sequence: TGCGCCAGCAGCCACCTAGCGGGGGACTACGAGCAGTACTTC. Encoded protein: CASSHLAGDYEQYF.